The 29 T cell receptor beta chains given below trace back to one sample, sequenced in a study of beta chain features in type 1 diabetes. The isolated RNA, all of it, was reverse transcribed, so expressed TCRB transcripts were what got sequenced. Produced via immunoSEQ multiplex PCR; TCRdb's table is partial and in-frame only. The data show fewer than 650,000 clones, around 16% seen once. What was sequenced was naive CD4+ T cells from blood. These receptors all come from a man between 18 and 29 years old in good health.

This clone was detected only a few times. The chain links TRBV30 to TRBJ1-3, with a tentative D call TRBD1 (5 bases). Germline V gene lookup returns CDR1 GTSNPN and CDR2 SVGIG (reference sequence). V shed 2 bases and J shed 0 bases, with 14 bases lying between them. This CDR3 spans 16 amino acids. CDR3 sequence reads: CAWSRLRGSSGNTIYF. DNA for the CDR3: TGTGCCTGGAGTCGTTTAAGGGGAAGCTCTGGAAACACCATATATTTT.

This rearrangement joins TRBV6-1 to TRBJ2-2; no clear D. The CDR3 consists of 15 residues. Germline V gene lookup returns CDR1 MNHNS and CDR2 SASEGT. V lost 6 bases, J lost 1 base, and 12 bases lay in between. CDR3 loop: CASSAVGLNTGELFF. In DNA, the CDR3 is TGTGCCAGCAGCGCGGTCGGGCTGAACACCGGGGAGCTGTTTTTT.

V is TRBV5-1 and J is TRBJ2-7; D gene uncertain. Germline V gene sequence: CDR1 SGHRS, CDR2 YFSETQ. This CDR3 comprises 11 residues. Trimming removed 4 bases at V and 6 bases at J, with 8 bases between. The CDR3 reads CASSSQSEQYF. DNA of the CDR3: TGCGCCAGCAGCAGCCAATCCGAGCAGTACTTC.

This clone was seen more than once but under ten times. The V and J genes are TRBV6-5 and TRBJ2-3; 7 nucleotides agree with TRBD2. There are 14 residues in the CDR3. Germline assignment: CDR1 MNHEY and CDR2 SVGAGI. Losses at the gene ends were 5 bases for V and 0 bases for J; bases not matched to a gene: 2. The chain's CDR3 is CASSRRGSTDTQYF. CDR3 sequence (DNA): TGTGCCAGCAGTCGGCGGGGGAGCACAGATACGCAGTATTTT.

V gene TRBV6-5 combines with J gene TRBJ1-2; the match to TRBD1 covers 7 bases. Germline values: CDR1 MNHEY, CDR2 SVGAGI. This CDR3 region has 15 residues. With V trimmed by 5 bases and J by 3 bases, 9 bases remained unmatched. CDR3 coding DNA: TGTGCCAGCAGTGCCCCGGGACAGATTTACTATGGCTACACCTTC. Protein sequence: CASSAPGQIYYGYTF.

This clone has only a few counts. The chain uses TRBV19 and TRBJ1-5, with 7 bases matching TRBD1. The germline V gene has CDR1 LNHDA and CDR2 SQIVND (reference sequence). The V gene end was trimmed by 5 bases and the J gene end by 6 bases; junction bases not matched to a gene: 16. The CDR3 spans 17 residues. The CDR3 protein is CASSRTNTGVLGQPQHF. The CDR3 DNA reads TGTGCCAGTAGTCGAACAAATACAGGGGTATTGGGTCAGCCCCAGCATTTT.

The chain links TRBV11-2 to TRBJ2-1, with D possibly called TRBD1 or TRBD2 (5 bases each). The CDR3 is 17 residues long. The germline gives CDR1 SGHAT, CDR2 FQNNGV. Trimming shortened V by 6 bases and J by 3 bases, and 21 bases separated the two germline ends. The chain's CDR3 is CASRTGGRGKNYNEQFF. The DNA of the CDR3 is TGTGCCAGCAGGACCGGAGGTAGGGGAAAAAACTACAATGAGCAGTTCTTC. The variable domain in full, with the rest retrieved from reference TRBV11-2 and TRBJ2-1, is EAGVAQSPRYKIIEKRQSVAFWCNPISGHATLYWYQQILGQGPKLLIQFQNNGVVDDSQLPKDRFSAERLKGVDSTLKIQPAKLEDSAVYLCASRTGGRGKNYNEQFFGPGTRLTVL.

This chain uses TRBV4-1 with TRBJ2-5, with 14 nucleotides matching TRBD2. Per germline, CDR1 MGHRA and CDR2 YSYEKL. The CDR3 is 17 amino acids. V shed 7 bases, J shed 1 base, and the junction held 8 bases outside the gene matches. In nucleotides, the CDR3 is TGCGCCAGCACCGCTATCGGGACTAGCGGGAGCCAAGAGACCCAGTACTTC. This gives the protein CASTAIGTSGSQETQYF.

In DNA form, the CDR3 reads TGTGCCAGCACCTTTGCCGGGACGCCCAGGGCCCAGTACTTC. Its protein is CASTFAGTPRAQYF. This sequence joins TRBV6-1 and TRBJ2-5; tentatively, D is TRBD1 or TRBD2 (5 bases each). Trimming shortened V by 7 bases and J by 9 bases, and 21 bases separated the two germline ends. This CDR3 is 14 amino acids long. Germline V gene sequence: CDR1 MNHNS, CDR2 SASEGT.

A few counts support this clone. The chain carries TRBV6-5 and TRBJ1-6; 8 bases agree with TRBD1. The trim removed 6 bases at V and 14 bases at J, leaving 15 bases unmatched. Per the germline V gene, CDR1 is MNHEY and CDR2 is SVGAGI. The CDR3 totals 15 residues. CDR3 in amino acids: CASRSTGTGLGALHF. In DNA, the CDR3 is TGTGCCAGCAGGTCAACCGGGACAGGTCTCGGGGCCCTCCACTTT.

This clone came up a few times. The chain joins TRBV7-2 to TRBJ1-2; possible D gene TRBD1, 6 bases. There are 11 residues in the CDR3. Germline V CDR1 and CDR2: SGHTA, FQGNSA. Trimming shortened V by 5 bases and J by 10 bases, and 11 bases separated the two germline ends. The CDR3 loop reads CASSPTGAYTF. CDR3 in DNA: TGTGCCAGCAGCCCGACAGGCGCCTACACCTTC.

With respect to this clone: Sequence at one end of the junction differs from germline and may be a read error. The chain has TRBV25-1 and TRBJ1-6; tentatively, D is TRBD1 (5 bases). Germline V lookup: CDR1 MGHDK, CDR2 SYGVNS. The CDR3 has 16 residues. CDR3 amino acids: CASRPASAGNKSPLHF. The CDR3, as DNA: TGTGCCAGCAGGCCCGCGTCGGCAGGGAATAAATCACCCCTCCACTTT. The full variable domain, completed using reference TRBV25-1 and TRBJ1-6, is EADIYQTPRYLVIGTGKKITLECSQTMGHDKMYWYQQDPGMELHLIHYSYGVNSTEKGDLSSESTVSRIRTEHFPLTLESARPSHTSQYLCASRPASAGNKSPLHFGNGTRLTVT.

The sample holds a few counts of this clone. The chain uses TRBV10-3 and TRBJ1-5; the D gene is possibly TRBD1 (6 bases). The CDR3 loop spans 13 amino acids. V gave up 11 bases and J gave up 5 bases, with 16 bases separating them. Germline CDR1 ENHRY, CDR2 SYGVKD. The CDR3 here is CAGATGTDQPQHF. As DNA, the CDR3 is TGTGCCGGAGCTACAGGGACCGATCAGCCCCAGCATTTT.

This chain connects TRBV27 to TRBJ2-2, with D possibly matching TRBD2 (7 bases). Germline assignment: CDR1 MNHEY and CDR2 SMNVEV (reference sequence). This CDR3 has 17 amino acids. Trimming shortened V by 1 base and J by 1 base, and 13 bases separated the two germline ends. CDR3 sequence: CASSLYGGPQNTGELFF. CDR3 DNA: TGTGCCAGCAGTTTATACGGGGGGCCTCAGAACACCGGGGAGCTGTTTTTT.

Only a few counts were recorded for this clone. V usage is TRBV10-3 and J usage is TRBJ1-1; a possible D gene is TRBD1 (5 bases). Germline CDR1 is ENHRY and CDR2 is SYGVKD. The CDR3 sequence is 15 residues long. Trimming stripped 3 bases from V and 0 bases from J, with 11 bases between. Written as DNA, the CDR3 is TGTGCCATCAGTGAACCCTTAGGGGTGAACACTGAAGCTTTCTTT. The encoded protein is CAISEPLGVNTEAFF.

In DNA form, the CDR3 reads TGTGCCAGCAGCTTAGTCCCAAACAGGAGACGAGGGGACAATGAGCAGTTCTTC. Protein: CASSLVPNRRRGDNEQFF. The chain couples TRBV7-9 to TRBJ2-1; D is perhaps TRBD1 or TRBD2 (5 bases each). With 1 base removed from V and 5 bases from J, the gap between germline ends came to 21 bases. Per the germline V gene, CDR1 is SEHNR and CDR2 is FQNEAQ (reference sequence). The CDR3 extends over 18 amino acids.

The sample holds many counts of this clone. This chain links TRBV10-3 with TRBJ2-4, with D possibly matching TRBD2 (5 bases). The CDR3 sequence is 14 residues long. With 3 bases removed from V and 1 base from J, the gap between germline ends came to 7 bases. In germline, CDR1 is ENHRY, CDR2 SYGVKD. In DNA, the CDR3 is TGTGCCATCAGTGAACCGGGGGCCAAAAACATTCAGTACTTC. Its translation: CAISEPGAKNIQYF.

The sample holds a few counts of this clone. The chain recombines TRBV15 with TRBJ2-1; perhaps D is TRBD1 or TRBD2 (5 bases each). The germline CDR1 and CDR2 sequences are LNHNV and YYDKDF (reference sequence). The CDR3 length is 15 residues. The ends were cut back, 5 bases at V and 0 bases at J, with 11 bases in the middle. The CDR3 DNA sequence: TGTGCCACCAGCGCCGCGAGGGGCTCCTACAATGAGCAGTTCTTC. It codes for CATSAARGSYNEQFF. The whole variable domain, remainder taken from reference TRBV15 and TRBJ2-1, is DAMVIQNPRYQVTQFGKPVTLSCSQTLNHNVMYWYQQKSSQAPKLLFHYYDKDFNNEADTPDNFQSRRPNTSFCFLDIRSPGLGDTAMYLCATSAARGSYNEQFFGPGTRLTVL.

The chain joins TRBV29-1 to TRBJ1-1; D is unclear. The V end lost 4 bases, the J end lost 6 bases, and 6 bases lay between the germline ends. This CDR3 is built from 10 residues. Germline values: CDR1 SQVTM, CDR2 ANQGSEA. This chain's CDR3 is CSVVGAEAFF. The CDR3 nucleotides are TGCAGCGTTGTTGGTGCTGAAGCTTTCTTT. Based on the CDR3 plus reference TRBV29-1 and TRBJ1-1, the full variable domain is SAVISQKPSRDICQRGTSLTIQCQVDSQVTMMFWYRQQPGQSLTLIATANQGSEATYESGFVIDKFPISRPNLTFSTLTVSNMSPEDSSIYLCSVVGAEAFFGQGTRLTVV.

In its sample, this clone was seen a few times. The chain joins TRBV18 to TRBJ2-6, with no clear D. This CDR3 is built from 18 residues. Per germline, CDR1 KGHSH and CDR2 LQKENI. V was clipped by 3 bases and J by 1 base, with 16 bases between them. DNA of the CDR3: TGTGCCAGCTCACCTATCCTCACCGGTGGGTCTGGGGCCAACGTCCTGACTTTC. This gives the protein CASSPILTGGSGANVLTF. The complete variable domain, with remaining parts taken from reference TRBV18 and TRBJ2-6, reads NAGVMQNPRHLVRRRGQEARLRCSPMKGHSHVYWYRQLPEEGLKFMVYLQKENIIDESGMPKERFSAEFPKEGPSILRIQQVVRGDSAAYFCASSPILTGGSGANVLTFGAGSRLTVL.

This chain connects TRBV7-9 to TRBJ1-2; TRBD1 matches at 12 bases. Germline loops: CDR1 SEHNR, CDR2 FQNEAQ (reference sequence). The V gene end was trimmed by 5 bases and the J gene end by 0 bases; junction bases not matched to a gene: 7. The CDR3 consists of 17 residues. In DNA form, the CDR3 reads TGTGCCAGCAGCCCCCCCGGGACAGGGGGCGCTAACTATGGCTACACCTTC. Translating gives CASSPPGTGGANYGYTF. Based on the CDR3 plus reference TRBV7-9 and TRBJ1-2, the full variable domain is DTGVSQNPRHKITKRGQNVTFRCDPISEHNRLYWYRQTLGQGPEFLTYFQNEAQLEKSRLLSDRFSAERPKGSFSTLEIQRTEQGDSAMYLCASSPPGTGGANYGYTFGSGTRLTVV.

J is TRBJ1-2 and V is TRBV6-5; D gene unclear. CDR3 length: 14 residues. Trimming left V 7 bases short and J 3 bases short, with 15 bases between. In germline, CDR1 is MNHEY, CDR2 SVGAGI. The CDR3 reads CASTSGGWHYGYTF. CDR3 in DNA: TGTGCCAGCACTTCGGGCGGTTGGCACTATGGCTACACCTTC.

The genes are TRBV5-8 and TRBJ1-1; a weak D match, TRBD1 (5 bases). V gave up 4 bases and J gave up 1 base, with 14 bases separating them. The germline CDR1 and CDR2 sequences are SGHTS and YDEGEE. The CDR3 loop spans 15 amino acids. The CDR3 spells CASSRPGLGNTEAFF. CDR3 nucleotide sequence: TGTGCCAGCAGCCGGCCAGGGCTGGGGAACACTGAAGCTTTCTTT.

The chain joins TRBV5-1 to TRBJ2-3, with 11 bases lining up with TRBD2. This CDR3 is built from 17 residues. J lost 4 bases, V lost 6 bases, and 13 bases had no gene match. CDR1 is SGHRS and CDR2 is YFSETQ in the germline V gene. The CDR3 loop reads CASKGRLAGNSSDTQYF. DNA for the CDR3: TGCGCCAGCAAGGGAAGACTAGCGGGAAATTCATCAGATACGCAGTATTTT. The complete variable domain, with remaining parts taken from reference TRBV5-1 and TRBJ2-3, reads KAGVTQTPRYLIKTRGQQVTLSCSPISGHRSVSWYQQTPGQGLQFLFEYFSETQRNKGNFPGRFSGRQFSNSRSEMNVSTLELGDSALYLCASKGRLAGNSSDTQYFGPGTRLTVL.

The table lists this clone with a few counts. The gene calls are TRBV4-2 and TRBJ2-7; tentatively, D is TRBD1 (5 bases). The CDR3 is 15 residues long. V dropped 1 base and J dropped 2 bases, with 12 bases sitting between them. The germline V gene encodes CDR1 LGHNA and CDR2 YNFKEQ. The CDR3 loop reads CASSQGLDNTYEQYF. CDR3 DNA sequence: TGTGCCAGCAGCCAAGGCTTGGACAATACCTACGAGCAGTACTTC.

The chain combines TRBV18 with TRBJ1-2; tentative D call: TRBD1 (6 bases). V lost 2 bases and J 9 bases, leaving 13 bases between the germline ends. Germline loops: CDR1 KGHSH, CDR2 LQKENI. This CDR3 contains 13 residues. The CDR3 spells CASSPRQDPSYTF. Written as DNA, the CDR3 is TGTGCCAGCTCACCAAGACAGGACCCCAGCTACACCTTC.

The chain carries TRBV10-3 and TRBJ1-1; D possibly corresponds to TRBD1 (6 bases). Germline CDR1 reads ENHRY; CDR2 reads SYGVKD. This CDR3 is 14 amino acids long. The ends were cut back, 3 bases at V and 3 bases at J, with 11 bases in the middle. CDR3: CAISDRDMYTEAFF. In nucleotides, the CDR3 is TGTGCCATCAGTGACCGGGACATGTACACTGAAGCTTTCTTT.

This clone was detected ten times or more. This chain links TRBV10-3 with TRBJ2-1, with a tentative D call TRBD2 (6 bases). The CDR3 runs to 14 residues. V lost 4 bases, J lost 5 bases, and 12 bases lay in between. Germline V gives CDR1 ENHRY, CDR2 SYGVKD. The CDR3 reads CAISGLGVDNEQFF. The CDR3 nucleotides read TGTGCCATCAGTGGACTAGGCGTCGACAATGAGCAGTTCTTC.

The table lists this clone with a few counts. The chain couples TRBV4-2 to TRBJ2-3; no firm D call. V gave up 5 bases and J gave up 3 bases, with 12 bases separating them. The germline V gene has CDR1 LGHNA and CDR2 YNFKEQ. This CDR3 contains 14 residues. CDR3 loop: CASSAKEGTDTQYF. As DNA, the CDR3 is TGTGCCAGCAGCGCCAAAGAAGGGACAGATACGCAGTATTTT.